Each of the 19 T cell receptor beta chains below was sequenced from the same sample in a study of blood T cells in healthy people across ages (dated by TCRdb to the mid-2010s). The library was obtained by 5' RACE. Instrument on record: Illumina HiSeq 2500. A second 7 to 11 cycle PCR used a sample-barcoded 5' primer and a J-beta primer mix. The public reads were reprocessed in TCRdb via fastp at Q25 and MiXCR, keeping in-frame beta chains. Rows are unified per CDR3 protein, each entry keeping the most common DNA and genes. The table for this sample lists about 640,000 distinct CDR3 sequences; under 70% of them were counted only once. The ten largest clones take up 30% to 40% of the sample. Sequencing input: blood. These receptors came from a man aged 55 to 70 in good health.

This clonotype was recorded once. The chain uses TRBV7-9 and TRBJ2-3, with 8 bases fitting TRBD1. The ends lost 6 bases at V and 2 bases at J; junction bases unmatched: 22. Germline CDR1 is SEHNR and CDR2 is FQNEAQ (reference sequence). This CDR3 is built from 20 residues. The DNA for the CDR3 is TGTGCCAGCAGTCCCGCCCGACGCTGGGCAGGGGGCTCCCTCACAGATACGCAGTATTTT. The encoded protein is CASSPARRWAGGSLTDTQYF.

With respect to this clonotype: One end of the junction varies from germline; a read error may be responsible. The V gene is TRBV7-2, the J gene TRBJ2-7, with 8 bases that match TRBD1. The CDR3 sequence is 15 residues long. Germline lookup yields CDR1 SGHTA and CDR2 FQGNSA. CDR3 in DNA: TGTGCCAGCAGCCGCTGGGACAGGCCCTCCGACGAGCAGTACTTC. It encodes CASSRWDRPSDEQYF.

The chain has TRBV6-5 and TRBJ1-1; D unclear. Per germline, CDR1 MNHEY and CDR2 SVGAGI. Trimming left V 4 bases short and J 1 base short, with 10 bases between. The CDR3 consists of 14 residues. The CDR3 spells CASSSPKGNTEAFF. The CDR3 DNA sequence: TGTGCCAGCAGTTCCCCCAAAGGGAACACTGAAGCTTTCTTT.

This clonotype was found a few times. This rearrangement joins TRBV7-2 to TRBJ2-5, with 10 bases identical to TRBD2. The CDR3 covers 16 residues. Germline lookup yields CDR1 SGHTA and CDR2 FQGNSA. V lost 4 bases and J lost 5; bases outside the gene matches: 10. Here the CDR3 reads CASSSGLSGGRETQYF. In nucleotides, the CDR3 is TGTGCCAGCAGCTCGGGTCTTAGCGGGGGGCGCGAGACCCAGTACTTC.

This clonotype was counted ten times or more. The rearrangement links TRBV29-1 to TRBJ2-5, with unresolved D. The V end was cut by 3 bases, the J end by 5 bases, with 16 bases between. Germline CDR1 is SQVTM and CDR2 is ANQGSEA. The CDR3 is made up of 14 amino acids. CDR3 nucleotide sequence: TGCAGCGTTGATACGGGCCTCCCCAGTGAGACCCAGTACTTC. Translation gives CSVDTGLPSETQYF.

V gene TRBV5-1 combines with J gene TRBJ2-5; 10 bases match TRBD1. The CDR3 covers 15 residues. The V gene end was trimmed by 1 base and the J gene end by 4 bases; junction bases not matched to a gene: 4. CDR1 is SGHRS and CDR2 is YFSETQ in the germline V gene. CDR3 residues: CASSLRTGGRETQYF. CDR3 DNA sequence: TGCGCCAGCAGCTTGAGGACAGGGGGACGAGAGACCCAGTACTTC.

The sample holds a few counts of this clonotype. The rearrangement joins TRBV7-2 to TRBJ2-7; TRBD2 aligns across 7 bases. J lost 5 bases, V lost 2 bases, and 6 bases had no gene match. There are 14 residues in the CDR3. Germline V gives CDR1 SGHTA, CDR2 FQGNSA. Written as DNA, the CDR3 is TGTGCCAGCAGCTTAACGGGGGGTCTCAACGAGCAGTACTTC. The encoded protein is CASSLTGGLNEQYF.

V gene TRBV12-3 or TRBV12-4 combines with J gene TRBJ1-2; D not resolved. The CDR3 length is 14 residues. Trimming left V 1 base short and J 4 bases short, with 10 bases between. In DNA form, the CDR3 reads TGTGCCAGCAGTTTAGACGGACCGGGCTATGGCTACACCTTC. Protein: CASSLDGPGYGYTF.

There are many counts of this clonotype. The gene calls are TRBV2 and TRBJ1-2; no reliable D call. V was trimmed by 6 bases and J by 8 bases, leaving 16 bases between them. The CDR3 is 13 amino acids. Per the germline V gene, CDR1 is SNHLY and CDR2 is FYNNEI. The CDR3 protein is CASSPDTGYGYTF. CDR3 DNA sequence: TGTGCCAGCAGCCCCGACACCGGGTACGGCTACACCTTC.

The chain uses TRBV28 and TRBJ2-5; the D is unclear. The CDR3 has 13 residues. Trimming stripped 7 bases from V and 7 bases from J, with 16 bases between. Germline CDR1 reads MDHEN; CDR2 reads SYDVKM. The CDR3 spells CASTKTGVGTQYF. CDR3 sequence (DNA): TGTGCCAGCACCAAGACTGGAGTCGGGACCCAGTACTTC.

The V call is TRBV18, the J call TRBJ2-1, with a tentative D call TRBD1 (5 bases). V was pared by 8 bases and J by 4 bases, with 9 bases between. The CDR3 has 12 amino acids. CDR1 and CDR2 from the germline V gene are KGHSH and LQKENI. For the CDR3, the DNA is TGTGCCAGCCAAGGGGAATACAATGAGCAGTTCTTC. This translates into CASQGEYNEQFF.

The V gene is TRBV6-5, the J gene TRBJ2-4; 7 nucleotides agree with TRBD1. The germline V gene encodes CDR1 MNHEY and CDR2 SVGAGI. V shed 6 bases and J 8 bases; nucleotides not matched to a gene: 10. The CDR3 extends over 14 amino acids. Here the CDR3 DNA reads TGTGCCAGCAGCCGCGACAGGGCTTGGGACATTCAGTACTTC. Protein product: CASSRDRAWDIQYF.

J is TRBJ1-1 and V is TRBV6-1; TRBD1 agrees at 7 bases. The CDR3 is 13 residues long. J gave up 4 bases and V 3 bases, and 2 bases lay outside the gene matches. Germline lookup yields CDR1 MNHNS and CDR2 SASEGT. In nucleotides, the CDR3 is TGTGCCAGCAGTGAGAAGGGGGCCACTGAAGCTTTCTTT. Translation gives CASSEKGATEAFF.

V gene TRBV4-1 combines with J gene TRBJ1-1; no reliable D call. V lost 2 bases, J lost 7 bases, and 8 bases lay in between. The germline V gene encodes CDR1 MGHRA and CDR2 YSYEKL. The CDR3 loop spans 12 amino acids. CDR3 sequence: CASSQIFREAFF. The CDR3 bases are TGCGCCAGCAGCCAAATCTTCCGTGAAGCTTTCTTT.

As to this clonotype: A read error may produce the germline difference seen at one junction end. The genes are TRBV20-1 and TRBJ2-3; TRBD2 might be the D (5 bases). CDR3 length: 13 amino acids. In germline, CDR1 is DFQATT, CDR2 SNEGSKA (reference sequence). CDR3 sequence: CSVRSSPTDTQYF. In DNA form, the CDR3 reads TGCAGTGTTAGATCTAGCCCCACAGATACGCAGTATTTT.

This chain joins TRBV3-1 and TRBJ1-1; D unresolved. Germline V lookup: CDR1 LGHDT, CDR2 YNNKEL (reference sequence). Trimming pared 5 bases from V and 0 bases from J, leaving 7 bases between. CDR3 length equals 13 residues. The CDR3 protein is CASSSHLNTEAFF. CDR3 in DNA: TGTGCCAGCAGCAGCCACCTGAACACTGAAGCTTTCTTT.

The J gene is TRBJ2-7, the V gene TRBV7-2; D may correspond to TRBD1 or TRBD2 (6 bases each). The J call may be faulty, since TRBJ2-5 better matches the DNA end. The CDR3 totals 15 residues. Per the germline V gene, CDR1 is SGHTA and CDR2 is FQGNSA. CDR3 bases: TGTGCCAGCAGCTTAGTATCAGGGGCGGGGGAGACCCAGTACTTC. The encoded protein is CASSLVSGAGETQYF.

This clonotype showed up just a few times. The chain joins TRBV20-1 to TRBJ1-1, with D possibly being TRBD1 (6 bases). With 3 bases removed from V and 2 bases from J, the gap between germline ends came to 10 bases. Germline CDR1 and CDR2: DFQATT and SNEGSKA (reference sequence). CDR3 size: 13 residues. The CDR3 bases are TGCAGTGCTAGTTGGACAGTCAACACTGAAGCTTTCTTT. Its protein is CSASWTVNTEAFF.

The chain uses TRBV7-9 and TRBJ2-7; D gene uncertain. The J call may be mistaken, given a closer DNA end match to TRBJ2-5. This CDR3 is built from 13 residues. Germline V gene data show CDR1 as SEHNR and CDR2 as FQNEAQ (reference sequence). CDR3: CASSATEGETQYF. For the CDR3, the DNA is TGTGCCAGCAGCGCCACGGAAGGCGAGACCCAGTACTTC.